This T cell receptor (beta chain) was identified in a study of PD-1 blockade in classical Hodgkin lymphoma. In the study overall: Patients got intravenous nivolumab 3 mg/kg every 2 weeks.

TCRdb's copy holds only in-frame clones and misses some; the assay was immunoSEQ multiplex PCR. The profile shows about 97,000 clones, approximately 88% of them singletons. Findings and limits, study-wide: TCR diversity in CD4+, not CD8+, cells rose significantly by C4D1. Reported findings placed baseline TCR diversity lower in newly diagnosed patients (compared with healthy donors).

CDR3 length equals 11 residues. Germline assignment: CDR1 SGHNT and CDR2 YENEEA. The V end lost 7 bases, the J end lost 5 bases, and 9 bases lay between the germline ends. Each patient's relapse followed autologous stem cell transplantation, and brentuximab vedotin exposure varied. Progressive disease, partial response or complete response was each patient's best response. Of note for this clone: Its cognate antigen is unknown.

The sample consisted of peripheral blood mononuclear cells (PBMCs), taken at baseline. This sequence was found in a human donor with classical Hodgkin lymphoma. V and J are TRBV11-3 and TRBJ2-7; D not resolved. The CDR3, as DNA: TGTGCCAGCACCGACCGGCACGAGCAGTACTTC. Translating gives CASTDRHEQYF.